The rows below give T cell receptor beta chains drawn from one sample of a study of blood T cell repertoires in COVID-19. Data came from immunoSEQ multiplex PCR; TCRdb stores just in-frame clones and leaves some out. Of 90,000 to 120,000 clones in the sample, under 75% were seen once. Sequencing used peripheral blood. The receptors were gathered from a man older than 75 with acute or convalescent COVID-19. Each CDR3 is given with its conserved first and last residue. The order of the fields is clone size, V gene, CDR3 length, J gene, D gene, CDR3 protein, CDR3 DNA. D genes are given only for firm matches. Only some rows state a clone size, as once, few, many or a class for expanded clones.

clone_size: .; v_call: TRBV19; cdr3_length: 14; j_call: TRBJ2-1; d_call: TRBD1; cdr3_aa: CASTTGQANNEQFF; cdr3_nt: TGTGCCAGTACAACGGGACAGGCCAACAATGAGCAGTTCTTC
clone_size: .; v_call: TRBV7-9; cdr3_length: 14; j_call: TRBJ2-1; d_call: .; cdr3_aa: CASSFETRRTEQFF; cdr3_nt: TGTGCCAGCAGCTTCGAGACTAGGAGGACTGAGCAGTTCTTC
clone_size: .; v_call: TRBV25-1; cdr3_length: 14; j_call: TRBJ2-4; d_call: TRBD2; cdr3_aa: CASSASGTSSQQYF; cdr3_nt: TGTGCCAGCAGTGCTTCCGGGACTAGTTCCCAACAGTACTTC
clone_size: .; v_call: TRBV30; cdr3_length: 14; j_call: TRBJ1-2; d_call: TRBD1; cdr3_aa: CAWRRDRGGYGYTF; cdr3_nt: TGTGCCTGGAGGCGCGACAGGGGCGGGTATGGCTACACCTTC
clone_size: .; v_call: TRBV7-9; cdr3_length: 14; j_call: TRBJ1-4; d_call: TRBD1; cdr3_aa: CASSSGQAGEKLFF; cdr3_nt: TGTGCCAGCAGTTCGGGACAGGCTGGAGAAAAACTGTTTTTT
clone_size: .; v_call: TRBV10-1; cdr3_length: 16; j_call: TRBJ2-7; d_call: .; cdr3_aa: CASSDVWFLTSYEQYF; cdr3_nt: TGCGCCAGCAGTGATGTGTGGTTCTTAACTTCCTACGAGCAGTACTTC
clone_size: .; v_call: TRBV29-1; cdr3_length: 14; j_call: TRBJ1-2; d_call: TRBD1; cdr3_aa: CSYGTGGGNYGYTF; cdr3_nt: TGCAGCTACGGGACAGGGGGCGGGAACTATGGCTACACCTTC
clone_size: .; v_call: TRBV6-5; cdr3_length: 13; j_call: TRBJ1-2; d_call: TRBD1; cdr3_aa: CASRPTGGYGYTF; cdr3_nt: TGTGCCAGCAGACCGACAGGGGGATATGGCTACACCTTC
clone_size: once; v_call: TRBV6-5; cdr3_length: 15; j_call: TRBJ2-1; d_call: TRBD1; cdr3_aa: CASRTGGRGDNEQFF; cdr3_nt: TGTGCCAGCAGGACAGGGGGTCGGGGTGACAATGAGCAGTTCTTC
clone_size: .; v_call: TRBV28; cdr3_length: 16; j_call: TRBJ1-3; d_call: .; cdr3_aa: CASSLFPTSSGNTIYF; cdr3_nt: TGTGCCAGCAGTTTATTCCCTACTAGCTCTGGAAACACCATATATTTT
clone_size: .; v_call: TRBV18; cdr3_length: 18; j_call: TRBJ2-5; d_call: .; cdr3_aa: CASSPGHTFGRRQETQYF; cdr3_nt: TGTGCCAGCTCACCGGGCCATACATTTGGGCGGAGGCAAGAGACCCAGTACTTC
clone_size: .; v_call: TRBV20-1; cdr3_length: 14; j_call: TRBJ1-5; d_call: .; cdr3_aa: CSASFPVSNQPQHF; cdr3_nt: TGCAGTGCTAGTTTCCCGGTTAGCAATCAGCCCCAGCATTTT
clone_size: few; v_call: TRBV11-2; cdr3_length: 12; j_call: TRBJ1-1; d_call: .; cdr3_aa: CASAFLNTEAFF; cdr3_nt: TGTGCCAGCGCGTTTTTGAACACTGAAGCTTTCTTT
clone_size: few; v_call: TRBV28; cdr3_length: 14; j_call: TRBJ2-7; d_call: .; cdr3_aa: CASTGGLDSYEQYF; cdr3_nt: TGTGCCAGCACTGGAGGACTCGACTCCTACGAGCAGTACTTC
clone_size: .; v_call: TRBV9; cdr3_length: 16; j_call: TRBJ2-1; d_call: TRBD1; cdr3_aa: CASSVDGDRLSNEQFF; cdr3_nt: TGTGCCAGCAGCGTAGATGGGGACAGGTTGAGCAATGAGCAGTTCTTC
clone_size: .; v_call: TRBV6-5; cdr3_length: 13; j_call: TRBJ2-5; d_call: TRBD1; cdr3_aa: CASSRQGYGTQYF; cdr3_nt: TGTGCCAGCAGCAGACAGGGGTACGGGACCCAGTACTTC
clone_size: .; v_call: TRBV19; cdr3_length: 15; j_call: TRBJ2-4; d_call: .; cdr3_aa: CASSLQENAGNIQYF; cdr3_nt: TGTGCCAGTAGCTTACAGGAAAATGCTGGAAACATTCAGTACTTC
clone_size: .; v_call: TRBV28; cdr3_length: 13; j_call: TRBJ2-7; d_call: .; cdr3_aa: CASSRQGSYEQYF; cdr3_nt: TGTGCCAGCAGTCGTCAGGGGTCCTACGAGCAGTACTTC
clone_size: .; v_call: TRBV28; cdr3_length: 15; j_call: TRBJ2-7; d_call: TRBD1; cdr3_aa: CASRPPLGTAYEQYF; cdr3_nt: TGTGCCAGCAGACCCCCCCTCGGGACAGCCTACGAGCAGTACTTC
clone_size: .; v_call: TRBV7-2; cdr3_length: 16; j_call: TRBJ2-7; d_call: TRBD2; cdr3_aa: CASSLRPSGMTYEQYF; cdr3_nt: TGTGCCAGCAGCCTCCGGCCTAGCGGGATGACCTACGAGCAGTACTTC
clone_size: .; v_call: TRBV28; cdr3_length: 16; j_call: TRBJ2-7; d_call: TRBD2; cdr3_aa: CASSLPPGRDSYEQYF; cdr3_nt: TGTGCCAGCAGTTTGCCCCCCGGGAGGGACTCCTACGAGCAGTACTTC
clone_size: few; v_call: TRBV5-4; cdr3_length: 11; j_call: TRBJ2-7; d_call: .; cdr3_aa: CASSQGPEQYF; cdr3_nt: TGTGCCAGCAGCCAGGGGCCCGAGCAGTACTTC
clone_size: .; v_call: TRBV28; cdr3_length: 16; j_call: TRBJ1-5; d_call: TRBD1; cdr3_aa: CASSLVGTGTGQPQHF; cdr3_nt: TGTGCCAGCAGTCTGGTCGGGACAGGGACGGGGCAGCCCCAGCATTTT
clone_size: .; v_call: TRBV19; cdr3_length: 16; j_call: TRBJ1-4; d_call: .; cdr3_aa: CASSPQGTATNEKLFF; cdr3_nt: TGTGCCAGTAGTCCGCAGGGAACGGCAACTAATGAAAAACTGTTTTTT
clone_size: .; v_call: TRBV7-9; cdr3_length: 15; j_call: TRBJ1-2; d_call: TRBD1; cdr3_aa: CASSPTWDRHYGYTF; cdr3_nt: TGTGCCAGCAGCCCTACCTGGGACAGGCACTATGGCTACACCTTC
clone_size: .; v_call: TRBV29-1; cdr3_length: 11; j_call: TRBJ2-1; d_call: .; cdr3_aa: CSANRGNEQFF; cdr3_nt: TGCAGCGCCAACCGGGGCAATGAGCAGTTCTTC
clone_size: .; v_call: TRBV18; cdr3_length: 16; j_call: TRBJ2-3; d_call: .; cdr3_aa: CASSPLVGGITDTQYF; cdr3_nt: TGTGCCAGCTCACCATTGGTTGGAGGAATTACAGATACGCAGTATTTT
clone_size: .; v_call: TRBV27; cdr3_length: 11; j_call: TRBJ1-4; d_call: .; cdr3_aa: CASKSNEKLFF; cdr3_nt: TGTGCCAGCAAAAGCAATGAAAAACTGTTTTTT
clone_size: .; v_call: TRBV12-3/TRBV12-4; cdr3_length: 12; j_call: TRBJ2-1; d_call: .; cdr3_aa: CASSGTGVEQFF; cdr3_nt: TGTGCCAGCAGCGGAACGGGTGTTGAGCAGTTCTTC
clone_size: many; v_call: TRBV2; cdr3_length: 16; j_call: TRBJ1-4; d_call: .; cdr3_aa: CASSARGAATNEKLFF; cdr3_nt: TGTGCCAGCAGTGCCCGGGGTGCTGCAACTAATGAAAAACTGTTTTTT
clone_size: few; v_call: TRBV5-1; cdr3_length: 14; j_call: TRBJ1-6; d_call: .; cdr3_aa: CASSFGQSPSPLHF; cdr3_nt: TGCGCCAGCAGCTTTGGACAATCCCCCTCACCCCTCCACTTT
clone_size: .; v_call: TRBV9; cdr3_length: 18; j_call: TRBJ2-4; d_call: .; cdr3_aa: CASSVGKGRGAAENIQYF; cdr3_nt: TGTGCCAGCAGCGTAGGTAAAGGCAGGGGGGCTGCGGAAAACATTCAGTACTTC
clone_size: .; v_call: TRBV28; cdr3_length: 13; j_call: TRBJ2-7; d_call: TRBD2; cdr3_aa: CASSSGLAGGGYF; cdr3_nt: TGTGCCAGCAGTTCGGGACTAGCGGGAGGTGGGTACTTC
clone_size: .; v_call: TRBV6-6; cdr3_length: 15; j_call: TRBJ2-1; d_call: .; cdr3_aa: CASSYTDTAGNEQFF; cdr3_nt: TGTGCCAGCAGTTACACGGACACAGCAGGGAATGAGCAGTTCTTC
clone_size: .; v_call: TRBV28; cdr3_length: 14; j_call: TRBJ1-3; d_call: .; cdr3_aa: CASSLQFSGNTIYF; cdr3_nt: TGTGCCAGCAGTTTACAGTTCTCTGGAAACACCATATATTTT
clone_size: few; v_call: TRBV16; cdr3_length: 13; j_call: TRBJ2-7; d_call: .; cdr3_aa: CASSYSQFYEQYF; cdr3_nt: TGTGCCAGCAGCTATTCTCAGTTCTACGAGCAGTACTTC
clone_size: .; v_call: TRBV6-2/TRBV6-3; cdr3_length: 16; j_call: TRBJ2-1; d_call: .; cdr3_aa: CASSYSRQGYYNEQFF; cdr3_nt: TGTGCCAGCAGTTACTCACGGCAGGGATACTACAATGAGCAGTTCTTC
clone_size: .; v_call: TRBV15; cdr3_length: 15; j_call: TRBJ1-4; d_call: TRBD1; cdr3_aa: CATSGQGALSEKLFF; cdr3_nt: TGTGCCACCAGCGGACAGGGGGCGCTCAGTGAAAAACTGTTTTTT
clone_size: .; v_call: TRBV7-2; cdr3_length: 13; j_call: TRBJ1-1; d_call: .; cdr3_aa: CASSLERDTEAFF; cdr3_nt: TGTGCCAGCAGCTTAGAGAGAGACACTGAAGCTTTCTTT
clone_size: few; v_call: TRBV4-3; cdr3_length: 14; j_call: TRBJ2-3; d_call: .; cdr3_aa: CASSQSIRTDTQYF; cdr3_nt: TGCGCCAGCAGCCAGTCCATTCGCACAGATACGCAGTATTTT
clone_size: .; v_call: TRBV19; cdr3_length: 15; j_call: TRBJ2-1; d_call: TRBD1; cdr3_aa: CASSNGQGTYNEQFF; cdr3_nt: TGTGCCAGTAGTAACGGACAGGGGACCTACAATGAGCAGTTCTTC
clone_size: .; v_call: TRBV3-1/TRBV3-2; cdr3_length: 13; j_call: TRBJ1-1; d_call: .; cdr3_aa: CASSARGGTEAFF; cdr3_nt: TGTGCCAGCAGTGCACGAGGGGGAACTGAAGCTTTCTTT
clone_size: few; v_call: TRBV9; cdr3_length: 14; j_call: TRBJ1-6; d_call: .; cdr3_aa: CASSVAGENSPLHF; cdr3_nt: TGTGCCAGCAGCGTAGCGGGAGAGAATTCACCCCTCCACTTT
clone_size: .; v_call: TRBV5-5; cdr3_length: 15; j_call: TRBJ2-2; d_call: .; cdr3_aa: CASSLLGWAKGELFF; cdr3_nt: TGTGCCAGCAGCTTACTAGGGTGGGCCAAAGGGGAGCTGTTTTTT
clone_size: .; v_call: TRBV5-6; cdr3_length: 15; j_call: TRBJ2-5; d_call: .; cdr3_aa: CASSLYRDDQETQYF; cdr3_nt: TGTGCCAGCAGCTTGTACAGGGACGATCAAGAGACCCAGTACTTC
clone_size: once; v_call: TRBV6-6; cdr3_length: 16; j_call: TRBJ2-1; d_call: TRBD2; cdr3_aa: CASSPRAGTSGNEQFF; cdr3_nt: TGTGCCAGCAGTCCCCGAGCCGGGACTAGCGGCAATGAGCAGTTCTTC
clone_size: once; v_call: TRBV7-6; cdr3_length: 17; j_call: TRBJ2-5; d_call: TRBD2; cdr3_aa: CASSLGLAGGYGETQYF; cdr3_nt: TGTGCCAGCAGCTTAGGTCTAGCGGGAGGGTACGGGGAGACCCAGTACTTC
clone_size: few; v_call: TRBV28; cdr3_length: 15; j_call: TRBJ2-4; d_call: .; cdr3_aa: CASSLFSVAKNIQYF; cdr3_nt: TGTGCCAGCAGTTTATTCTCAGTAGCCAAAAACATTCAGTACTTC
clone_size: .; v_call: TRBV9; cdr3_length: 15; j_call: TRBJ2-7; d_call: TRBD2; cdr3_aa: CASSPRAGGAYEQYF; cdr3_nt: TGTGCCAGCAGCCCCCGGGCGGGGGGAGCCTACGAGCAGTACTTC
clone_size: .; v_call: TRBV18; cdr3_length: 13; j_call: TRBJ2-7; d_call: .; cdr3_aa: CASSPSVPYEQYF; cdr3_nt: TGTGCCAGCTCACCGAGTGTTCCCTACGAGCAGTACTTC